This TCR beta chain was recovered during a study of OX40 agonist ivuxolimab in advanced cancers. TCRdb's copy holds only in-frame clones and misses some; the assay was immunoSEQ multiplex PCR. Here the sample spans about 46,000 clones, about nine tenths being singletons. Broader study findings: Clonal expansion was seen in CD4+ and CD8+ blood T cells by week 6 at 0.1 to 3.0 mg/kg. The mean number of expanded clones was higher in CD8+ T cells than in CD4+.

In germline, CDR1 is LNHDA, CDR2 SQIVND (reference sequence). Trimming took 9 bases from V and 2 from J, leaving 10 bases between them. The CDR3 spans 12 residues. Concerning this clone: The antigen is not known.

The clonotype comes from an adult with an advanced solid tumor such as melanoma, head and neck, liver or kidney cancer. The J gene is TRBJ1-1, the V gene TRBV19; no clear D. The sample consisted of CD4+ or CD8+ T cells sorted from blood, taken in a trial of the OX40 agonist ivuxolimab. The CDR3 protein is CASLDGNTEAFF. CDR3 coding DNA: TGTGCCAGCTTGGACGGAAACACTGAAGCTTTCTTT.